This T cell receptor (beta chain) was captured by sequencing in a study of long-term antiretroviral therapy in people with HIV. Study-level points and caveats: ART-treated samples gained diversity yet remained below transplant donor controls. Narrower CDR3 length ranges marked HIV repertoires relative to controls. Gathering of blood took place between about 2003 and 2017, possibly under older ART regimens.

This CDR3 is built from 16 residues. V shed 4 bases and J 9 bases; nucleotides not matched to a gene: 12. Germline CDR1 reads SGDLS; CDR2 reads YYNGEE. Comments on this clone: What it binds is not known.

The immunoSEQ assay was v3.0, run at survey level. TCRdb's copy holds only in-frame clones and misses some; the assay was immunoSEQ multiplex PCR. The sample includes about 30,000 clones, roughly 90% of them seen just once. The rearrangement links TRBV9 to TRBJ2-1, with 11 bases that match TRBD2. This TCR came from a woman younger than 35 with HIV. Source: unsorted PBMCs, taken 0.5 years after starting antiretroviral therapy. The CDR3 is CASSQPLAGGPSEQFF. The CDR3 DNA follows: TGTGCCAGCAGCCAACCTTTAGCGGGAGGGCCGAGTGAGCAGTTCTTC.